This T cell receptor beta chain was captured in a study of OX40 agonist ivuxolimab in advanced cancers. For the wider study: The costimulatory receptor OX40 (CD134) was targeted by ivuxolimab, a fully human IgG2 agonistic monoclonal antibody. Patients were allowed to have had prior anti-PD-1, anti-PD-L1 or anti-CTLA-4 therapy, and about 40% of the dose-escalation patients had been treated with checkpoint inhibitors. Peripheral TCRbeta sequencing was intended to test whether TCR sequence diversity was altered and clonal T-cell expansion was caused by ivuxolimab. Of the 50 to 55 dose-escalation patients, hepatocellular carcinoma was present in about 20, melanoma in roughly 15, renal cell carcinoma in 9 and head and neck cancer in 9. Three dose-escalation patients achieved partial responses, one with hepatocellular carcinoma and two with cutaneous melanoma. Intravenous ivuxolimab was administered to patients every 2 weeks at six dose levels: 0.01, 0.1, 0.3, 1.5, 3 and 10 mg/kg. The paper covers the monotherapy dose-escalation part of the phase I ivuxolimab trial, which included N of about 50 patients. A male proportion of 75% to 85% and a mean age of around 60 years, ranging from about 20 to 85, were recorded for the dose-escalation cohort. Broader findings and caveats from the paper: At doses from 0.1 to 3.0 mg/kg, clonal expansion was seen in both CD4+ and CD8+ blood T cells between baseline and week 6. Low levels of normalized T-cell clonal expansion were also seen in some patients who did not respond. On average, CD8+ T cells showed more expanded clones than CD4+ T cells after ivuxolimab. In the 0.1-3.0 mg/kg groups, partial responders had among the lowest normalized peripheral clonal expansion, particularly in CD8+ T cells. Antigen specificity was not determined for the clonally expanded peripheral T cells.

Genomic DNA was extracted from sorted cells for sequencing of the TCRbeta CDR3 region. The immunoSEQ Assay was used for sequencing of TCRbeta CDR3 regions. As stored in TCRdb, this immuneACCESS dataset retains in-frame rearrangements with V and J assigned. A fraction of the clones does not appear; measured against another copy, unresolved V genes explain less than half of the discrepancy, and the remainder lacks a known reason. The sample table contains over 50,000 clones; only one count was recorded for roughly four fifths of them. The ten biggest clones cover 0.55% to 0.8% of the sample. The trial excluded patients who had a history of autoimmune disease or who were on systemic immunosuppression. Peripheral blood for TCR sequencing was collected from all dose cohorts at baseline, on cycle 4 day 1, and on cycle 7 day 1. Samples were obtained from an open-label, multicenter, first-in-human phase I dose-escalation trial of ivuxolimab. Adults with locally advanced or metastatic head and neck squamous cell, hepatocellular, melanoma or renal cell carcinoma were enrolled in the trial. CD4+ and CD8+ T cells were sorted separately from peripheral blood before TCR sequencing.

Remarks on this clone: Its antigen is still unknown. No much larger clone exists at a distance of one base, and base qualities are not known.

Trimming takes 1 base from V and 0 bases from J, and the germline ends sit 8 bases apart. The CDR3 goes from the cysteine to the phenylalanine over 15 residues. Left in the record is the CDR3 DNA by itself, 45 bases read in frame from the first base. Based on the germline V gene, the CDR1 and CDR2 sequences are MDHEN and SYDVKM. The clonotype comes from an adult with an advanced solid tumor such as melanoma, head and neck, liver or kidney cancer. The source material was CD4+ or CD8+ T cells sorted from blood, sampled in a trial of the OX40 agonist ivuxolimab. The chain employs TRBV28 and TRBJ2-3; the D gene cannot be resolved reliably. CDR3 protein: CASSLSASSTDTQYF. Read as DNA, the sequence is TGTGCCAGCAGTTTATCTGCAAGTAGCACAGATACGCAGTATTTT.